The clone carrying this T cell receptor beta chain was detected a few times. What it recognizes is unknown. The sample comes from a study of a mutant IDH1 vaccine in newly diagnosed glioma. Study information: Averaging about 37 years of age, treated patients were around 60% male and approximately 40% female. Former treatment meant radiotherapy, temozolomide, or both; the majority had gotten both.

As for time point: week 23, last vaccination. Topical imiquimod accompanied each vaccine dose, which consisted of 300 ug of mutant IDH1 20-mer peptide. Some clones are missing from TCRdb's copy, which holds only in-frame ones; the method was immunoSEQ multiplex PCR. This sample has approximately 28,000 clones, with 65% to 85% found just once. This CDR3 comprises 16 residues. The V end lost 5 bases, the J end lost 1 base, and 17 bases lay between the germline ends. Germline CDR1 and CDR2: SGHVS and FNYEAQ. The source is a woman aged 18 to 35 with glioma. This chain uses TRBV7-6 with TRBJ1-1; D gene uncertain. The starting material was PBMCs, obtained from a glioma patient whose treatment included an IDH1 peptide vaccine. The CDR3 protein is CASSPSPGRENTEAFF. CDR3 bases: TGTGCCAGCAGCCCATCACCCGGACGGGAGAACACTGAAGCTTTCTTT.